This T cell receptor beta chain was documented in a study of vaccination effects on CD4 cells after COVID-19. Study-level points and caveats: Long after vaccination, the clones induced by infection and by vaccine shrank markedly in size. Early post-infection timepoints were absent, and convalescent patients were few.

Sequencing followed a ViraFEST assay step that expanded antigen-specific CD4+ T cells with viral peptide pools. Subsequent to a culture period of about nine days, CD4+ T cells were isolated. All vaccine recipients tested negative for nucleocapsid antibodies and had never contracted SARS-CoV-2 infection. A note on this clone: Its antigen is still unknown.

Clones were sequenced by immunoSEQ multiplex PCR, and TCRdb holds only the in-frame ones, with some missing. The sample holds roughly 30,000 clones; around three quarters are singletons and the top ten take around 30%. Germline V gives CDR1 SGHRS, CDR2 YFSETQ. The CDR3 contains 13 residues. Trimming cost V 2 bases and J 7 bases, with 10 bases left between them. The receptor's source is a human donor who received a COVID-19 vaccine. The input for sequencing was CD4+ T cells from PBMCs cultured with HCoV-OC43 spike peptides, taken before COVID-19 vaccination. The subset was: HCoV-OC43 spike overlapping peptide pool stimulation. The V gene is TRBV5-1, the J gene TRBJ2-1, with D possibly being TRBD2 (5 bases). The CDR3 region is CASSFQLENEQFF. The CDR3 bases are TGCGCCAGCAGCTTTCAACTAGAGAATGAGCAGTTCTTC.